Here is one T cell receptor (beta chain) with its context. This sample is drawn from a study of blood T cell repertoires in COVID-19. About the research overall: Donors in the United States, Italy and Spain gave samples during acute or convalescent COVID-19.

The V gene lost 6 bases and the J gene lost 0 bases, with 9 bases spanning the gap. CDR3 length: 14 residues. Germline lookup yields CDR1 SNHLY and CDR2 FYNNEI. Assay: immunoSEQ multiplex PCR; the TCRdb copy retains only in-frame clones and omits some. The sample records roughly 150,000 clones, about 80% being singletons. This chain connects TRBV2 to TRBJ1-5; D call uncertain. The TCR was taken from a human donor in a cohort sampled during active COVID-19. Input material: peripheral blood. The CDR3 sequence is CASRPGISNQPQHF. The CDR3 DNA reads TGTGCCAGCAGGCCGGGAATTAGCAATCAGCCCCAGCATTTT.